A single sample is the source of the 26 T cell receptor beta chains below, sequenced in a study of post-analysis software for immune sequencing data. No antigens are known for them. Study-level results: Patients used about five TRBV segments, including TRBV5-6, TRBV5-1 and TRBV20-1, more often than controls.

Built from TCR beta cDNA, the libraries had unique molecular identifiers in them. TCRdb reprocessed the PCR reads via MiXCR and lists one record per CDR3 protein. The sample holds fewer than 900,000 distinct CDR3 sequences, more than 45% seen once. The sequencing input was blood. The receptors here all came from a girl aged 5-17 years with multiple sclerosis.

Only a few counts were recorded for this clonotype. This chain links TRBV29-1 with TRBJ2-3; D gene uncertain. Germline loops: CDR1 SQVTM, CDR2 ANQGSEA. The CDR3 length is 12 residues. Trimming pared 4 bases from V and 8 bases from J, leaving 13 bases between. CDR3 nucleotide sequence: TGCAGCGTTGGGGCTACTCAGTCTACGCAGTATTTT. Translating gives CSVGATQSTQYF.

This clonotype appeared a few times. The chain has TRBV6-1 and TRBJ2-7; TRBD1 matches 10 bases. The CDR3 has 13 residues. With 6 bases clipped from V and 5 bases from J, the junction kept 4 bases outside the gene matches. The germline V gene encodes CDR1 MNHNS and CDR2 SASEGT. The CDR3 DNA is TGTGCCAGCAGGGACAGGGGGTGGGACGAGCAGTACTTC. As protein: CASRDRGWDEQYF.

The J gene is TRBJ1-2, the V gene TRBV20-1; no definite D call. Germline V gene data show CDR1 as DFQATT and CDR2 as SNEGSKA (reference sequence). V lost 0 bases and J lost 2, with 16 bases in between. The CDR3 loop spans 16 amino acids. The CDR3 protein is CSARDQGPLKNYGYTF. CDR3 bases: TGCAGTGCTAGAGATCAAGGGCCACTAAAAAACTATGGCTACACCTTC.

The chain joins TRBV4-2 to TRBJ2-3, with 12 nucleotides matching TRBD2. CDR1 is LGHNA, CDR2 YNFKEQ, per germline. V lost 1 base, J lost 0 bases, and 5 bases stayed unmatched. The CDR3 is 18 residues long. In DNA, the CDR3 is TGTGCCAGCAGCCAAGGGACCGGGACTAGCGGGAGCACAGATACGCAGTATTTT. It yields the protein CASSQGTGTSGSTDTQYF.

This clonotype was observed a single time. J is TRBJ2-6 and V is TRBV4-3; a weak D match, TRBD1 (5 bases). CDR1 and CDR2 (germline): LGHNA, YSLEER. Between the trimmed V and J ends, which lost 0 bases and 2 bases, there was a span of 17 bases. The CDR3 runs to 19 residues. Here the CDR3 DNA reads TGCGCCAGCAGCCAAGATCGGTTCAGGGCGGAGACTGGGGCCAACGTCCTGACTTTC. The encoded protein is CASSQDRFRAETGANVLTF.

This clonotype was detected only a few times. The chain uses TRBV28 and TRBJ2-4; TRBD1 aligns across 7 bases. The CDR3 totals 13 residues. With V trimmed by 6 bases and J by 14 bases, 13 bases remained unmatched. Germline loops: CDR1 MDHEN, CDR2 SYDVKM. The CDR3 loop is CASRTGQDLGEYF. The CDR3 coding sequence is TGTGCCAGCAGAACCGGACAGGACCTGGGGGAGTACTTC.

The chain carries TRBV7-8 and TRBJ2-3; D is perhaps TRBD1 or TRBD2 (5 bases each). V was shortened by 1 base and J by 6 bases, with 17 bases between the two germline ends. This CDR3 comprises 16 residues. Per germline, CDR1 SGHVS and CDR2 FQNEAQ. CDR3 in DNA: TGTGCCAGCAGCTTAGAGTTGGGACGGCCAGGGGATACGCAGTATTTT. This encodes CASSLELGRPGDTQYF.

V usage is TRBV30 and J usage is TRBJ2-3; TRBD1 matches at 8 bases. CDR3 size: 14 residues. Germline-derived CDR1 and CDR2 are GTSNPN and SVGIG (reference sequence). J was trimmed by 6 bases and V by 2 bases; bases with no gene match: 7. CDR3 in amino acids: CAWSSMDREDTQYF. In DNA, the CDR3 is TGTGCCTGGAGTTCTATGGACAGGGAGGATACGCAGTATTTT.

The rearrangement joins TRBV29-1 to TRBJ2-5, with 10 bases identical to TRBD2. The CDR3 totals 12 residues. V lost 7 bases, J lost 11 bases, and 10 bases stayed unmatched. From germline, CDR1 is SQVTM and CDR2 ANQGSEA. The CDR3: CSAQQLAGEQYF. In DNA form, the CDR3 reads TGCAGCGCACAGCAGCTAGCGGGAGAGCAGTACTTC.

The table lists this clonotype with a few counts. This chain joins TRBV7-9 and TRBJ1-6; no reliable D call. CDR1 and CDR2 (germline): SEHNR, FQNEAQ (reference sequence). Trimming cost V 5 bases and J 5 bases, with 10 bases left between them. The CDR3 length is 14 residues. The CDR3 loop reads CASSAPLNNSPLHF. In DNA form, the CDR3 reads TGTGCCAGCAGCGCCCCGCTGAATAATTCACCCCTCCACTTT.

This chain links TRBV6-5 with TRBJ2-3; D not resolved. The CDR3 is made up of 12 amino acids. CDR1 is MNHEY, CDR2 SVGAGI, per germline. The V and J ends lost 2 bases and 8 bases respectively, with 8 bases between them. The CDR3 is CASSYGFGTQYF. As DNA, the CDR3 is TGTGCCAGCAGTTACGGTTTTGGTACGCAGTATTTT.

The chain combines TRBV4-3 with TRBJ2-1, with a weak D call TRBD2 (5 bases). With 0 bases removed from V and 5 bases from J, the gap between germline ends came to 11 bases. The CDR3 runs to 15 residues. In germline, CDR1 is LGHNA, CDR2 YSLEER. CDR3 in amino acids: CASSQDTGSNNEQFF. The CDR3 DNA sequence: TGCGCCAGCAGCCAAGACACGGGGTCCAACAATGAGCAGTTCTTC.

Comments on this clonotype: The CDR3 does not close with the conserved phenylalanine or tryptophan, likely indicating a read error. No DNA is shown, since the ends of the CDR3 on it are uncertain; the CDR3 is the one TCRdb lists. This chain joins TRBV21-1 and TRBJ2-7; the table's D call TRBD1 went unverified against the DNA. TRBV21-1 is listed as a pseudogene. The CDR3 extends over 18 residues, inclusive of both ends. This CDR3 is CASSKPIPPSGRAYEQYC.

This clonotype was found a few times. V is TRBV6-5 and J is TRBJ2-7, with D possibly being TRBD1 or TRBD2 (5 bases each). V was clipped by 5 bases and J by 5 bases, with 16 bases between them. Germline V gives CDR1 MNHEY, CDR2 SVGAGI. CDR3 length: 14 amino acids. The CDR3: CASSGTNRIHEQYF. The CDR3 DNA follows: TGTGCCAGCAGTGGGACGAACAGGATCCACGAGCAGTACTTC.

The rearrangement links TRBV29-1 to TRBJ2-4; 7 bases line up with TRBD2. This CDR3 is built from 14 residues. V dropped 8 bases and J dropped 0; count of bases not matched to a gene: 7. Per the germline V gene, CDR1 is SQVTM and CDR2 is ANQGSEA. The DNA of the CDR3 is TGCAGCCACCGGGGAGGGGAAGCCAAAAACATTCAGTACTTC. Encoded protein: CSHRGGEAKNIQYF.

There are a few counts of this clonotype. V and J are TRBV5-1 and TRBJ2-1, with TRBD1 matching 7 bases. The junction had 6 bases not matched to a gene; V was cut back by 4 bases and J by 8 bases. Germline V gene data show CDR1 as SGHRS and CDR2 as YFSETQ. This CDR3 region has 13 residues. In nucleotides, the CDR3 is TGCGCCAGCAGCCCGGGACAGCTCGATGAGCAGTTCTTC. This translates into CASSPGQLDEQFF.

This clonotype was found once. The gene calls are TRBV20-1 and TRBJ2-7; 9 bases fit TRBD2. The CDR3 has 16 residues. J gave up 1 base and V 0 bases, and 7 bases lay outside the gene matches. CDR1 is DFQATT, CDR2 SNEGSKA, per germline (reference sequence). The CDR3 protein is CSARDRSGRLSYEQYF. DNA of the CDR3: TGCAGTGCTAGAGATAGGAGCGGGAGGTTGTCCTACGAGCAGTACTTC.

This clonotype was picked up many times. The gene calls are TRBV29-1 and TRBJ2-7; unclear D gene. Deletions cut 1 base from V and 0 bases from J, with 7 bases between. From germline, CDR1 is SQVTM and CDR2 ANQGSEA. The CDR3 runs 13 residues. CDR3 protein: CSVEGEYSYEQYF. The CDR3 DNA sequence: TGCAGCGTTGAAGGGGAATACTCCTACGAGCAGTACTTC.

The CDR3 spells CASWGEYGETQYF. For the CDR3, the DNA is TGTGCCAGCTGGGGGGAGTATGGCGAGACCCAGTACTTC. The J gene is TRBJ2-5, the V gene TRBV6-5; D is perhaps TRBD2 (6 bases). The germline CDR1 and CDR2 sequences are MNHEY and SVGAGI. V lost 8 bases and J 5 bases, leaving 15 bases between the germline ends. The CDR3 spans 13 residues.

The CDR3 nucleotides read TGTGCCAGCAGTTCGCCCACCAGGGGGCATCGGACTGAAGCTTTCTTT. It is translated as CASSSPTRGHRTEAFF. This rearrangement joins TRBV6-6 to TRBJ1-1; 8 nucleotides line up with TRBD1. Germline V gene sequence: CDR1 MNHNY, CDR2 SVGAGI (reference sequence). V lost 4 bases, J lost 5 bases, and 12 bases stayed unmatched. This CDR3 spans 16 amino acids.

This chain joins TRBV4-3 and TRBJ1-6; D ambiguous. CDR3 size: 15 residues. CDR1 and CDR2 (germline): LGHNA, YSLEER. V lost 1 base, J lost 6 bases, and 10 bases lay in between. CDR3 region: CASSQAGLGNSPLHF. CDR3 DNA: TGCGCCAGCAGCCAAGCTGGGTTGGGTAATTCACCCCTCCACTTT.

This clonotype appeared a few times. The chain uses TRBV11-2 and TRBJ2-1; a possible D gene is TRBD2 (6 bases). Trimming cost V 4 bases and J 5 bases, with 15 bases left between them. This CDR3 is 15 amino acids long. Germline assignment: CDR1 SGHAT and CDR2 FQNNGV. CDR3 DNA sequence: TGTGCCAGCAGCTCGGGACTCAACGGACACAATGAGCAGTTCTTC. Translating gives CASSSGLNGHNEQFF.

Details on this clonotype: The germline gene is not matched at one end of the junction; a read error may be the cause. The V and J genes are TRBV5-1 and TRBJ2-1; TRBD2 matches 7 bases. The V gene's germline CDR1 is SGHRS and CDR2 YFSETQ. The CDR3 consists of 17 residues. The chain's CDR3 is CASSLAASGTSCNEQFF. The DNA for the CDR3 is TGCGCCAGCAGCTTGGCGGCTAGCGGAACTTCCTGCAATGAGCAGTTCTTC.

The chain carries TRBV5-1 and TRBJ1-2, with TRBD1 matching over 7 bases. Per the germline V gene, CDR1 is SGHRS and CDR2 is YFSETQ. V shed 4 bases and J 6 bases; nucleotides not matched to a gene: 9. The CDR3 length is 14 residues. In nucleotides, the CDR3 is TGCGCCAGCAGCGCGTACGGGACAGAACATGGCTACACCTTC. Its protein product is CASSAYGTEHGYTF.

The chain carries TRBV9 and TRBJ2-1; TRBD2 matches 7 bases. The CDR3 is 13 residues long. Germline CDR1 reads SGDLS; CDR2 reads YYNGEE. V lost 7 bases and J lost 7; bases outside the gene matches: 8. This chain's CDR3 is CASAGVARNEQFF. CDR3 nucleotide sequence: TGTGCCAGCGCGGGAGTCGCGCGGAATGAGCAGTTCTTC.

This clonotype was counted only a few times. The chain recombines TRBV4-1 with TRBJ2-1; a possible D gene is TRBD2 (6 bases). Germline V gene lookup returns CDR1 MGHRA and CDR2 YSYEKL. This CDR3 spans 12 amino acids. V was shortened by 0 bases and J by 10 bases, with 7 bases between the two germline ends. For the CDR3, the DNA is TGCGCCAGCAGCCAAGACGGGGGAGAGCAGTTCTTC. Translating it yields CASSQDGGEQFF.